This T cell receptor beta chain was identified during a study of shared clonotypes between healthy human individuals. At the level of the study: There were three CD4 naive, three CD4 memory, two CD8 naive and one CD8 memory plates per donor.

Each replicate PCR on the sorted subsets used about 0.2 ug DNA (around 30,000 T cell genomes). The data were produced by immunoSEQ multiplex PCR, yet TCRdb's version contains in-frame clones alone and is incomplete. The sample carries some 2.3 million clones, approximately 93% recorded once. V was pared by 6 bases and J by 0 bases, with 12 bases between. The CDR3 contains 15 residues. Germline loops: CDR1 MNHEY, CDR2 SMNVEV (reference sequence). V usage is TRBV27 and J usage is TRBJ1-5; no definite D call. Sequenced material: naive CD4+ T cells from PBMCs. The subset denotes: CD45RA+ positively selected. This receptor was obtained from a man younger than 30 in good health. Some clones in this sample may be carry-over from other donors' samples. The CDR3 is CASRPRVNSNQPQHF. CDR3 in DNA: TGTGCCAGCAGACCGAGGGTAAATAGCAATCAGCCCCAGCATTTT.